Presented here are 9 T cell receptor beta chains from one specimen sequenced in a study of cytomegalovirus exposure and HLA in healthy donors (TCRdb year 2017). Library preparation used the immunoSEQ multiplex PCR assay. For the multiplex PCR, a mixture combining 60 forward primers for TCR Vbeta segments and 13 reverse primers for TCR Jbeta segments was used. This immuneACCESS table, as held by TCRdb, lists in-frame sequences with V and J called but not all clones. Of the missing ones, under half trace to an unresolved V gene in checked studies; the others have no known cause. Here the sample has some 200,000 clones; under 90% occur a single time. Roughly 0.098% of the sample rests with the top ten. Sample: PBMCs. The receptor set was obtained from a boy aged 2 to 9 in good health and CMV-seronegative.

The rearrangement uses TRBV5-5 and TRBJ1-5; D uncertain. V was clipped by 1 base and J by 6 bases, with 17 bases between them. The CDR3 totals 16 residues. Germline V gene lookup returns CDR1 SGHKS and CDR2 YYEKEE (reference sequence). CDR3 amino acids: CASSLLPGSGFQPQHF. The CDR3, as DNA: TGTGCCAGCAGCTTGTTGCCCGGATCGGGATTTCAGCCCCAGCATTTT.

This chain joins TRBV6-5 and TRBJ2-3, with D possibly matching TRBD1 (5 bases). CDR1 and CDR2 (germline): MNHEY, SVGAGI. The V end was cut by 5 bases, the J end by 1 base, with 10 bases between. There are 14 residues in the CDR3. The CDR3 DNA reads TGTGCCAGCAGTCTTCAGGGTCGCACAGATACGCAGTATTTT. Protein sequence: CASSLQGRTDTQYF.

The CDR3 DNA reads as TGTGCCAGCAAAGCTAGCGGGGGTTCGGAGACCCAGTACTTC. Its protein is CASKASGGSETQYF. V gene TRBV6-5 combines with J gene TRBJ2-5; 10 bases map to TRBD2. The CDR3 contains 14 residues. Per the germline V gene, CDR1 is MNHEY and CDR2 is SVGAGI. The junction had 7 bases not matched to a gene; V was cut back by 7 bases and J by 5 bases.

This clone occurred a few times. This chain connects TRBV30 to TRBJ1-5; no definite D call. CDR1 is GTSNPN, CDR2 SVGIG, per germline (reference sequence). V gave up 2 bases and J gave up 3 bases, with 8 bases separating them. The CDR3 spans 13 residues. CDR3 loop: CAWSPGNNQPQHF. The CDR3 DNA follows: TGTGCCTGGAGTCCGGGTAACAATCAGCCCCAGCATTTT.

The chain recombines TRBV2 with TRBJ2-1; D unclear. The V and J ends lost 8 bases and 6 bases respectively, with 8 bases between them. The V gene's germline CDR1 is SNHLY and CDR2 FYNNEI. The CDR3 has 11 residues. The CDR3 loop reads CASGKPNEQFF. As DNA, the CDR3 is TGTGCCAGCGGCAAACCCAATGAGCAGTTCTTC.

The chain carries TRBV9 and TRBJ1-2; tentative D call: TRBD1 (5 bases). Deletions cut 5 bases from V and 4 bases from J, with 15 bases between. CDR1 and CDR2 from the germline V gene are SGDLS and YYNGEE. CDR3 length: 14 amino acids. For the CDR3, the DNA is TGTGCCAGCAGGCACCATCAGGGAGGCTATGGCTACACCTTC. It codes for CASRHHQGGYGYTF.

The chain links TRBV4-1 to TRBJ1-5; the D gene is possibly TRBD1 (5 bases). The CDR3 spans 14 residues. Germline lookup yields CDR1 MGHRA and CDR2 YSYEKL. The ends were cut back, 4 bases at V and 7 bases at J, with 14 bases in the middle. The CDR3 DNA follows: TGCGCCAGCAGCCCCCCTGGAGGGGAACAGCCCCAGCATTTT. It specifies CASSPPGGEQPQHF.

The gene calls are TRBV6-6 and TRBJ2-3; 9 bases agree with TRBD2. V dropped 5 bases and J dropped 0; count of bases not matched to a gene: 6. CDR3 length: 16 amino acids. Germline CDR1 is MNHNY and CDR2 is SVGAGI (reference sequence). CDR3 sequence reads: CASSKAGGTSTDTQYF. In DNA form, the CDR3 reads TGTGCCAGCAGTAAGGCGGGGGGGACTAGCACAGATACGCAGTATTTT.

The chain uses TRBV4-1 and TRBJ2-3, with D uncertain. Germline V gives CDR1 MGHRA, CDR2 YSYEKL. The CDR3 is 15 amino acids. Deletions cut 2 bases from V and 5 bases from J, with 14 bases between. The CDR3 DNA reads as TGCGCCAGCAGCCAACCGACTCGGTCGGGAGATACGCAGTATTTT. Its protein is CASSQPTRSGDTQYF.